This passage covers 27 T cell receptor beta chains from one sample sequenced in a study of blood T cells in healthy people across ages. Then a second PCR, running roughly 7 to 11 cycles, was carried out with a sample-barcoded 5' primer and a J-beta primer mix. One entry per CDR3 protein results from TCRdb running MiXCR on the 5' RACE reads. Of about 1.5 million distinct CDR3 sequences in the sample, 35% to 45% were seen once. Specimen: blood. The source is a woman under 30 in good health.

The chain couples TRBV10-3 to TRBJ1-1, with D tentatively TRBD1 (5 bases). V was shortened by 11 bases and J by 0 bases, with 10 bases between the two germline ends. This CDR3 contains 12 residues. Per germline, CDR1 ENHRY and CDR2 SYGVKD. This CDR3 is CASGEMNTEAFF. The CDR3 coding sequence is TGTGCCTCGGGGGAGATGAACACTGAAGCTTTCTTT.

The chain employs TRBV29-1 and TRBJ1-2; no reliable D call. This CDR3 has 14 amino acids. CDR1 and CDR2 from the germline V gene are SQVTM and ANQGSEA. The V gene lost 6 bases and the J gene lost 3 bases, with 17 bases spanning the gap. CDR3 loop: CSVASAGADYGYTF. In DNA form, the CDR3 reads TGCAGCGTCGCCTCGGCAGGCGCGGACTATGGCTACACCTTC.

This clonotype was counted many times. The chain recombines TRBV4-1 with TRBJ2-1; no reliable D call. V lost 4 bases and J 1 base, leaving 8 bases between the germline ends. Germline CDR1 and CDR2: MGHRA and YSYEKL. CDR3 size: 14 residues. CDR3 nucleotides: TGCGCCAGCAGCCCAGACGGGTCCTACAATGAGCAGTTCTTC. It is translated as CASSPDGSYNEQFF.

Notes on this clonotype: Germline is not matched at one junction end, which may reflect a read error. The chain joins TRBV5-1 to TRBJ1-5, with 9 positions matching TRBD1. The CDR3 loop spans 15 amino acids. The V gene's germline CDR1 is SGHRS and CDR2 YFSETQ. The CDR3 DNA reads TGCGCCAGCAGCAGTACAGGGGGCCATGGGCAGCCCCTGCATTTT. Encoded protein: CASSSTGGHGQPLHF.

The chain combines TRBV27 with TRBJ2-3; possibly TRBD2 for D (6 bases). The CDR3 is made up of 16 amino acids. The V gene lost 3 bases and the J gene lost 5 bases, with 18 bases spanning the gap. Germline V gives CDR1 MNHEY, CDR2 SMNVEV (reference sequence). CDR3 bases: TGTGCCAGCAGTTTGGTGAGAACGGGCGGGAAAGATACGCAGTATTTT. It specifies CASSLVRTGGKDTQYF.

The chain uses TRBV7-2 and TRBJ1-2, with no clear D. Germline V gives CDR1 SGHTA, CDR2 FQGNSA. This CDR3 is built from 16 residues. V shed 2 bases and J shed 4 bases, with 17 bases lying between them. The CDR3 spells CASSLNAGTPIYGYTF. CDR3 bases: TGTGCCAGCAGCTTAAATGCCGGAACTCCGATCTATGGCTACACCTTC.

The rearrangement uses TRBV29-1 and TRBJ2-7; no clear D gene. Deletions cut 3 bases from V and 1 base from J, with 10 bases between. CDR1 and CDR2 (germline): SQVTM, ANQGSEA. This CDR3 spans 13 amino acids. As DNA, the CDR3 is TGCAGCGTTGACAATGGGGATTCCTACGAGCAGTACTTC. The encoded protein is CSVDNGDSYEQYF.

This sequence joins TRBV12-5 and TRBJ1-6, with D unresolved. V shed 2 bases and J shed 10 bases, with 0 bases lying between them. The CDR3 consists of 10 residues. Germline loops: CDR1 LGHNT, CDR2 FRNRAP. The CDR3, as DNA: TGTGCTAGTGGTTTGTCACCCCTCCACTTT. Protein: CASGLSPLHF.

J is TRBJ1-2 and V is TRBV4-1; 9 bases map to TRBD1. This CDR3 region has 13 residues. Trimming cost V 2 bases and J 10 bases; bases outside gene matches: 5. CDR1 is MGHRA, CDR2 YSYEKL, per germline. CDR3 sequence reads: CASSQTGQGDYTF. CDR3 bases: TGCGCCAGCAGCCAAACGGGACAGGGTGACTACACCTTC.

J is TRBJ1-1 and V is TRBV5-1, with D unclear. V was pared by 4 bases and J by 0 bases, with 16 bases between. The CDR3 length is 16 residues. Germline-derived CDR1 and CDR2 are SGHRS and YFSETQ. The CDR3 region has the DNA TGCGCCAGCAGCGCAGTACCTACAGCGATGAACACTGAAGCTTTCTTT. It specifies CASSAVPTAMNTEAFF.

This clonotype was seen a handful of times. The rearrangement joins TRBV29-1 to TRBJ1-1; D unclear. CDR3 length equals 11 residues. V gave up 7 bases and J gave up 2 bases, with 8 bases separating them. Germline V gene lookup returns CDR1 SQVTM and CDR2 ANQGSEA. CDR3 residues: CSAGINTEAFF. The CDR3 DNA follows: TGCAGCGCCGGGATAAACACTGAAGCTTTCTTT.

This clonotype was observed a few times. The chain carries TRBV7-9 and TRBJ2-1; possible D gene TRBD1, 5 bases. Germline V gives CDR1 SEHNR, CDR2 FQNEAQ (reference sequence). The CDR3 covers 14 residues. With 5 bases removed from V and 3 bases from J, the gap between germline ends came to 11 bases. In DNA form, the CDR3 reads TGTGCCAGCAGCACCAAGGGGAACTACAATGAGCAGTTCTTC. Its translation: CASSTKGNYNEQFF.

The sample holds a few counts of this clonotype. This chain links TRBV9 with TRBJ2-5; D may be TRBD1 (5 bases). Trimming cost V 0 bases and J 4 bases, with 10 bases left between them. This CDR3 is 14 amino acids long. CDR1 SGDLS and CDR2 YYNGEE come from the germline V gene. The CDR3 DNA sequence: TGTGCCAGCAGCGTAGAGGCAGGGCCAGAGACCCAGTACTTC. This encodes CASSVEAGPETQYF. Full variable domain (remainder filled in from reference TRBV9 and TRBJ2-5): DSGVTQTPKHLITATGQRVTLRCSPRSGDLSVYWYQQSLDQGLQFLIQYYNGEERAKGNILERFSAQQFPDLHSELNLSSLELGDSALYFCASSVEAGPETQYFGPGTRLLVL.

This clonotype was counted a few times. CDR3: CASSLLLSNYGYTF. CDR3 nucleotide sequence: TGTGCCAGCAGTTTACTCCTTTCTAACTATGGCTACACCTTC. The chain joins TRBV12-3 or TRBV12-4 to TRBJ1-2; unclear D gene. V was clipped by 2 bases and J by 0 bases, with 7 bases between them. This CDR3 contains 14 residues.

The table lists this clonotype with a count of one. The J gene is TRBJ2-4, the V gene TRBV20-1; TRBD2 is a possible D gene (6 bases). Germline values: CDR1 DFQATT, CDR2 SNEGSKA (reference sequence). CDR3 length: 20 residues. Trimming left V 3 bases short and J 0 bases short, with 27 bases between. CDR3 loop: CSASGQAILGLTLAKNIQYF. DNA of the CDR3: TGCAGTGCTAGTGGGCAGGCAATCCTCGGACTAACCCTAGCCAAAAACATTCAGTACTTC.

The chain uses TRBV10-3 and TRBJ2-1; 9 positions agree with TRBD2. The better agreement between TRBJ2-7 and the DNA end casts doubt on the J call. Looked up from germline, CDR1 is ENHRY and CDR2 is SYGVKD. This CDR3 has 16 residues. CDR3 in amino acids: CATNLKGLASYNEQYF. CDR3 coding DNA: TGTGCCACCAACCTGAAGGGACTAGCCTCCTACAATGAGCAGTACTTC.

This clonotype turned up a few times. The gene calls are TRBV9 and TRBJ2-1; D might be TRBD1 (6 bases). Germline V CDR1 and CDR2: SGDLS, YYNGEE. This CDR3 region has 14 residues. Trimming pared 0 bases from V and 5 bases from J, leaving 9 bases between. The CDR3 nucleotides are TGTGCCAGCAGCGTAGACGGGACAAACAATGAGCAGTTCTTC. Its protein product is CASSVDGTNNEQFF.

In its sample, this clonotype was seen a few times. The chain has TRBV4-3 and TRBJ2-1; TRBD1 matches 9 bases. Unmatched junction bases numbered 9, after V lost 0 bases and J lost 3 bases. The germline V gene encodes CDR1 LGHNA and CDR2 YSLEER. This CDR3 has 18 residues. This CDR3 is CASSQDFYGTGLYNEQFF. DNA of the CDR3: TGCGCCAGCAGCCAAGATTTCTACGGGACAGGGCTCTACAATGAGCAGTTCTTC.

The V and J genes are TRBV2 and TRBJ2-7; TRBD1 aligns across 9 bases. CDR3 length equals 15 residues. J was trimmed by 7 bases and V by 6 bases; bases with no gene match: 13. Germline-derived CDR1 and CDR2 are SNHLY and FYNNEI. The DNA for the CDR3 is TGTGCCAGCAGGCTCACAGGGGGCCCGTACAATGAGCAGTACTTC. Its protein is CASRLTGGPYNEQYF.

This clonotype has more than one count but fewer than ten. V gene TRBV7-2 combines with J gene TRBJ2-5; 10 bases match TRBD1. The assigned J gene may be wrong: the sequence end matches TRBJ2-7 better. CDR3 length: 16 amino acids. Germline V gene data show CDR1 as SGHTA and CDR2 as FQGNSA. Written as DNA, the CDR3 is TGTGCCAGCAGCATTACCGGGACAGGGGAAACCTACGAGCAGTACTTC. Translation: CASSITGTGETYEQYF.

This sequence joins TRBV6-5 and TRBJ1-2; perhaps TRBD1 as D (5 bases). Germline V gives CDR1 MNHEY, CDR2 SVGAGI. CDR3 size: 12 residues. V lost 2 bases and J lost 8, with 9 bases in between. CDR3 loop: CASSYAGRGYTF. The CDR3 region has the DNA TGTGCCAGCAGTTACGCAGGGCGAGGCTACACCTTC.

A single count supports this clonotype. The chain couples TRBV29-1 to TRBJ2-1; 10 nucleotides match TRBD2. The CDR3 extends over 15 amino acids. Germline CDR1 and CDR2: SQVTM and ANQGSEA. The V and J ends lost 4 bases and 6 bases, in that order; junction bases with no gene match: 9. CDR3 loop: CSVVLIQRGGNEQFF. Here the CDR3 DNA reads TGCAGCGTTGTTTTAATCCAGCGGGGGGGCAATGAGCAGTTCTTC.

This clonotype has a single count. The chain uses TRBV9 and TRBJ2-5; TRBD2 might be the D (6 bases). This CDR3 region has 16 residues. Trimming pared 7 bases from V and 2 bases from J, leaving 21 bases between. Germline assignment: CDR1 SGDLS and CDR2 YYNGEE. CDR3 DNA sequence: TGTGCCAGCGGGCGCTATGTCTGGCGGGATCAAGAGACCCAGTACTTC. Its translation is CASGRYVWRDQETQYF.

The J gene is TRBJ2-3, the V gene TRBV4-3, with D possibly matching TRBD2 (6 bases). Germline V gene data show CDR1 as LGHNA and CDR2 as YSLEER. The V gene lost 3 bases and the J gene lost 6 bases, with 19 bases spanning the gap. The CDR3 sequence is 16 residues long. In nucleotides, the CDR3 is TGCGCCAGCAGCCAGATTAGCGGCTACGAGGGGGATACGCAGTATTTT. Protein product: CASSQISGYEGDTQYF.

This clonotype has a handful of counts. This chain joins TRBV7-6 and TRBJ2-3, with 11 nucleotides matching TRBD2. CDR3 length equals 16 residues. Germline-derived CDR1 and CDR2 are SGHVS and FNYEAQ. V dropped 3 bases and J dropped 6; count of bases not matched to a gene: 8. Written as DNA, the CDR3 is TGTGCCAGCAGCTTGTATAGCGGGAGGGGAGACGATACGCAGTATTTT. Translating gives CASSLYSGRGDDTQYF.

J is TRBJ1-2 and V is TRBV12-3 or TRBV12-4; tentatively, D is TRBD1 (6 bases). Trimming removed 1 base from V and 0 bases from J, with 9 bases in between. This CDR3 comprises 15 residues. DNA for the CDR3: TGTGCCAGCAGTTTAGACAGGGAGACTAACTATGGCTACACCTTC. Residues: CASSLDRETNYGYTF.

This chain joins TRBV12-3 or TRBV12-4 and TRBJ2-1; no clear D gene. V was clipped by 5 bases and J by 5 bases, with 7 bases between them. The CDR3 loop spans 12 amino acids. The CDR3 is CASSITDNEQFF. CDR3 nucleotide sequence: TGTGCCAGCAGTATCACAGACAATGAGCAGTTCTTC.